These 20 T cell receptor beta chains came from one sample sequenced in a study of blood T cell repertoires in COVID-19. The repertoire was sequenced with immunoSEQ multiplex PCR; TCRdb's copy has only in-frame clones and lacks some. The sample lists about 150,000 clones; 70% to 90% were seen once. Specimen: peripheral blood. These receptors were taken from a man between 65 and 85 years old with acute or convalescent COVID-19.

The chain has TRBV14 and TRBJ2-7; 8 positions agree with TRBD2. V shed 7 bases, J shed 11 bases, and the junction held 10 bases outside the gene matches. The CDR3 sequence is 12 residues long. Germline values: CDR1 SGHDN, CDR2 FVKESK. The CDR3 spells CASNGGEYRKYF. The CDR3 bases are TGTGCCAGCAACGGGGGGGAGTATCGTAAGTACTTC.

The CDR3 reads CASSPQGGGTEAFF. CDR3 nucleotides: TGTGCCAGCTCACCACAGGGGGGGGGCACTGAAGCTTTCTTT. The rearrangement links TRBV18 to TRBJ1-1, with D perhaps TRBD1 (6 bases). The V end lost 1 base, the J end lost 4 bases, and 10 bases lay between the germline ends. CDR3 length: 14 amino acids. The V gene's germline CDR1 is KGHSH and CDR2 LQKENI.

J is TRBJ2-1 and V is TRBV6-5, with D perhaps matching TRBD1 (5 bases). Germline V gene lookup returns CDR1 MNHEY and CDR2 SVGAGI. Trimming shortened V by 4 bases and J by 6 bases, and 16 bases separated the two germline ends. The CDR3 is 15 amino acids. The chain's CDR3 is CASSSTGLKANEQFF. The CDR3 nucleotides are TGTGCCAGCAGTTCTACAGGTCTTAAGGCCAATGAGCAGTTCTTC.

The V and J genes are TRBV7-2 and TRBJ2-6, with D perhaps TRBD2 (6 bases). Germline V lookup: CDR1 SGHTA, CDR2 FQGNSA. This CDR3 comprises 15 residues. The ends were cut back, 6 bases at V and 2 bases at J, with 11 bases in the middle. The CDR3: CASRAREAGANVLTF. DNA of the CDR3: TGTGCCAGCAGAGCGAGGGAGGCTGGGGCCAACGTCCTGACTTTC.

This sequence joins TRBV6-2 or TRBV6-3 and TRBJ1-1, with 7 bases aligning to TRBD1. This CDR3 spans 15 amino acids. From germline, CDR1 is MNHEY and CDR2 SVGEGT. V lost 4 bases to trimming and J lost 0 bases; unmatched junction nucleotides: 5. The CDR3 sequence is CASSLGQNLNTEAFF. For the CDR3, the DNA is TGTGCCAGCAGTTTGGGACAGAACTTGAACACTGAAGCTTTCTTT.

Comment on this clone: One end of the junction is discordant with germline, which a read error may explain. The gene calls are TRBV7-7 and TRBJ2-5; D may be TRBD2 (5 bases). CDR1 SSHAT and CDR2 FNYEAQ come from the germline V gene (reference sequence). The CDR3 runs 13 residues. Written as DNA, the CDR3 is TGTGCTAGCAGTATCCCCGGGGTCGGGACCCAGTACTTC. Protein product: CASSIPGVGTQYF.

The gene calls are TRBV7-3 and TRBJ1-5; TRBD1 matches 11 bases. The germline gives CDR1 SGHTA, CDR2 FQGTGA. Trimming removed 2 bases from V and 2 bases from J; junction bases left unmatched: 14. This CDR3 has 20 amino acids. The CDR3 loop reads CASSLWGQGEKGIGNQPQHF. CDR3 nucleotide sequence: TGTGCCAGCAGCTTATGGGGACAGGGGGAGAAGGGCATTGGCAATCAGCCCCAGCATTTT.

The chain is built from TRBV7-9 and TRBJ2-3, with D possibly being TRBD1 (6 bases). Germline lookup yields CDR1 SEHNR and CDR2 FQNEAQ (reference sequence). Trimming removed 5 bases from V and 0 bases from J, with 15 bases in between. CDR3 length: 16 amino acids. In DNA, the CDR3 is TGTGCCAGCAGCAGGGCACAGGGAAAGAGCACAGATACGCAGTATTTT. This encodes CASSRAQGKSTDTQYF.

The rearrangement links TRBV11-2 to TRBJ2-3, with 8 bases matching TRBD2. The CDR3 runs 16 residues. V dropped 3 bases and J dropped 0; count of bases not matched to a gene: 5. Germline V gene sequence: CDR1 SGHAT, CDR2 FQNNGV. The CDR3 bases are TGTGCCAGCAGCTTTGGCGGGGGGATTAGCACAGATACGCAGTATTTT. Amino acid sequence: CASSFGGGISTDTQYF.

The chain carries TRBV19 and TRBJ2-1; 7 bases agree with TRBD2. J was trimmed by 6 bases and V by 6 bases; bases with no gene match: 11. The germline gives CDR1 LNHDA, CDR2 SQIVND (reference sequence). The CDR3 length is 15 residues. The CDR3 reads CASRVGTMPGNEQFF. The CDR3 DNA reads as TGTGCCAGTAGAGTAGGGACTATGCCAGGCAATGAGCAGTTCTTC.

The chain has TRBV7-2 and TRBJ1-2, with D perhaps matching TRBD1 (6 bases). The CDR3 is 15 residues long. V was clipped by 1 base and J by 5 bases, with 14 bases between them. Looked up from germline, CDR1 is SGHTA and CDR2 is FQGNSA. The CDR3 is CASSLVPQGRYGYTF. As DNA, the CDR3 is TGTGCCAGCAGCTTAGTTCCACAGGGAAGATATGGCTACACCTTC.

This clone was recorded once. The CDR3 protein is CASSSIDISYNEQFF. The DNA of the CDR3 is TGCGCCAGCAGCTCCATAGATATTTCCTACAATGAGCAGTTCTTC. The V gene is TRBV5-1, the J gene TRBJ2-1; D is uncertain. CDR1 SGHRS and CDR2 YFSETQ come from the germline V gene. CDR3 length: 15 amino acids. Trimming removed 3 bases from V and 1 base from J, with 11 bases in between.

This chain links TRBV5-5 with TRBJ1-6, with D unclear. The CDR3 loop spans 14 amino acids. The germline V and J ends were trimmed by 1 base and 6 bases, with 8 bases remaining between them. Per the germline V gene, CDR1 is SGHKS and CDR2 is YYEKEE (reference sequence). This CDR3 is CASSLYSLNSPLHF. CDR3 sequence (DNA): TGTGCCAGCAGCTTGTATAGCCTTAATTCACCCCTCCACTTT.

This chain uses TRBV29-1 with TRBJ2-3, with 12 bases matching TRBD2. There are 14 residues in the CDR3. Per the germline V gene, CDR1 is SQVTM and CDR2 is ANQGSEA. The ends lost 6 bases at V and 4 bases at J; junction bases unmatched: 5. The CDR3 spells CSVGLAGGADTQYF. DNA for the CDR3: TGCAGCGTCGGTCTAGCGGGAGGGGCAGATACGCAGTATTTT.

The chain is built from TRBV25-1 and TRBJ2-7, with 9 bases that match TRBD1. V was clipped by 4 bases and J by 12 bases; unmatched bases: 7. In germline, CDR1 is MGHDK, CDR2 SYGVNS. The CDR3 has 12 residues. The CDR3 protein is CASSVGQGLRYF. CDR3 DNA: TGTGCCAGCAGTGTGGGACAGGGCCTTAGGTACTTC.

CDR3 in amino acids: CASSERTRSEQYF. The CDR3 DNA follows: TGCGCCAGCAGTGAGCGGACTAGGAGCGAGCAGTACTTC. The V and J genes are TRBV10-1 and TRBJ2-7, with 7 bases that match TRBD2. The ends lost 2 bases at V and 6 bases at J; junction bases unmatched: 4. The CDR3 is 13 amino acids. Germline lookup yields CDR1 WNHNN and CDR2 SYGVQD (reference sequence).

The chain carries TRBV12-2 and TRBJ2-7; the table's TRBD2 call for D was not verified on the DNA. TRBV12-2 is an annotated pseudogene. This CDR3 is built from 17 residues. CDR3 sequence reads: CASRLDFPSGRTYEQYF. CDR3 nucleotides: TGTGCAAGTCGCTTAGATTTCCCTAGCGGGCGAACCTACGAGCAGTACTTC.

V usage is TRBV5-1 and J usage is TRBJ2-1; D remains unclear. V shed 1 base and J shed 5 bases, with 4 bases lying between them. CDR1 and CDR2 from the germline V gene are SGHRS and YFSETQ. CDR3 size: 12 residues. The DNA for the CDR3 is TGCGCCAGCAGCTTGCTAGACAATGAGCAGTTCTTC. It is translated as CASSLLDNEQFF.

CDR3 region: CASSGGDGSGGETGELFF. The CDR3 DNA is TGTGCCAGCTCGGGCGGGGATGGGTCAGGGGGCGAGACCGGGGAGCTGTTTTTT. The V call is TRBV18, the J call TRBJ2-2; 8 bases are a match to TRBD1. The V gene end was trimmed by 6 bases and the J gene end by 5 bases; junction bases not matched to a gene: 17. From germline, CDR1 is KGHSH and CDR2 LQKENI. The CDR3 has 18 amino acids.

The CDR3 DNA reads TGTGCCAGTAGTACCCAGACTAGCGGGACCTACGAGCAGTACTTC. Amino acid sequence: CASSTQTSGTYEQYF. This chain links TRBV19 with TRBJ2-7; the match to TRBD2 covers 11 bases. CDR3 size: 15 residues. The junction had 4 bases not matched to a gene; V was cut back by 4 bases and J by 2 bases. Germline V gene sequence: CDR1 LNHDA, CDR2 SQIVND (reference sequence).